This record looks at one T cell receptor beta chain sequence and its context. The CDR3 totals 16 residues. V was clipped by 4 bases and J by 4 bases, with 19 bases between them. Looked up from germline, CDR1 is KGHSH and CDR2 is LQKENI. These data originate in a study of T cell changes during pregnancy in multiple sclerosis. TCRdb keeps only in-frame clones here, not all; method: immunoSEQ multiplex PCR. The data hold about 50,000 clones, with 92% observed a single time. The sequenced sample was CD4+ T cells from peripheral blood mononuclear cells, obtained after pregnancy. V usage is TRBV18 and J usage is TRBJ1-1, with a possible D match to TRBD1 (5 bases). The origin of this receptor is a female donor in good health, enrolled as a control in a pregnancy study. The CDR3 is CASSRARTFKGTEAFF. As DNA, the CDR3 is TGTGCCAGCTCACGCGCTAGGACATTTAAGGGCACTGAAGCTTTCTTT.